Following are 18 T cell receptor beta chains from one sample sequenced in a study of CD8 T cells in Susac syndrome. The authors reverse transcribed about 0.5 to 1 ug RNA with random hexamers. Via MiXCR, TCRdb re-called the immunoSEQ multiplex PCR reads, giving one row per CDR3 protein. The sample holds over 95,000 distinct CDR3 sequences; 80% to 95% are singletons and the top ten take approximately 0.12%. What was sequenced was CD8+ T cells from PBMCs. These receptor sequences come from a human donor in good health.

The chain recombines TRBV4-1 with TRBJ2-2; 7 bases match TRBD1. This CDR3 comprises 15 residues. CDR1 and CDR2 (germline): MGHRA, YSYEKL. J was trimmed by 5 bases and V by 1 base; bases with no gene match: 4. CDR3 coding DNA: TGCGCCAGCAGCCAAGTAGGGGGCGGGACCGGGGAGCTGTTTTTT. Protein product: CASSQVGGGTGELFF.

The chain combines TRBV5-4 with TRBJ1-4; D uncertain. The CDR3 has 15 residues. Germline CDR1 and CDR2: SGHNT and YYREEE (reference sequence). Deletions cut 0 bases from V and 4 bases from J, with 10 bases between. The CDR3 sequence: CASSLETGNNEKLFF. The CDR3 nucleotides read TGTGCCAGCAGCTTGGAAACGGGTAATAATGAAAAACTGTTTTTT.

The chain has TRBV18 and TRBJ2-5; no reliable D call. Germline V gene lookup returns CDR1 KGHSH and CDR2 LQKENI. Trimming cost V 3 bases and J 4 bases, with 12 bases left between them. The CDR3 spans 14 residues. Here the CDR3 reads CASSPDPRPETQYF. The CDR3 bases are TGTGCCAGCTCACCGGATCCGCGGCCAGAGACCCAGTACTTC.

This clonotype has a handful of counts. The chain employs TRBV27 and TRBJ2-3; 13 bases align to TRBD2. The CDR3 contains 16 residues. In germline, CDR1 is MNHEY, CDR2 SMNVEV (reference sequence). With 5 bases clipped from V and 4 bases from J, the junction kept 6 bases outside the gene matches. The CDR3 spells CASSPRLAGGSDTQYF. The CDR3 nucleotides read TGTGCCAGCAGTCCCCGACTAGCGGGGGGCTCAGATACGCAGTATTTT.

This clonotype is a singleton in its sample. The chain links TRBV18 to TRBJ2-2, with 14 nucleotides matching TRBD2. Trimming removed 4 bases from V and 4 bases from J; junction bases left unmatched: 8. In germline, CDR1 is KGHSH, CDR2 LQKENI. The CDR3 is 18 amino acids. This chain's CDR3 is CASSRPGLAGAFTGELFF. CDR3 sequence (DNA): TGTGCCAGCTCACGGCCGGGACTAGCGGGAGCATTCACCGGGGAGCTGTTTTTT.

The genes are TRBV19 and TRBJ2-3; 7 bases match TRBD2. CDR3 length: 14 residues. The germline V gene has CDR1 LNHDA and CDR2 SQIVND (reference sequence). The V and J ends lost 3 bases and 6 bases, in that order; junction bases with no gene match: 6. CDR3 residues: CASSIGAGVDTQYF. The CDR3, as DNA: TGTGCCAGTAGTATCGGTGCGGGAGTGGATACGCAGTATTTT.

V and J are TRBV5-1 and TRBJ2-7; D remains ambiguous. V was clipped by 0 bases and J by 1 base, with 5 bases between them. CDR1 is SGHRS, CDR2 YFSETQ, per germline. The CDR3 runs 13 residues. The DNA for the CDR3 is TGCGCCAGCAGCTTGGATAATTCCTACGAGCAGTACTTC. Translation: CASSLDNSYEQYF.

This CDR3 is CASSQAWDRVYEQYF. The CDR3 DNA follows: TGCGCCAGCAGCCAAGCCTGGGACAGGGTCTACGAGCAGTACTTC. The chain has TRBV4-3 and TRBJ2-7; TRBD1 matches at 9 bases. Germline V gives CDR1 LGHNA, CDR2 YSLEER. CDR3 length: 15 residues. J was trimmed by 3 bases and V by 1 base; bases with no gene match: 4.

This rearrangement joins TRBV9 to TRBJ2-5, with 8 positions matching TRBD1. The J segment lost 2 bases and the V segment lost 0 bases, leaving 6 bases of the junction unmatched. Germline loops: CDR1 SGDLS, CDR2 YYNGEE. This CDR3 has 16 residues. This CDR3 reads CASSVEWTGWQETQYF. CDR3 nucleotides: TGTGCCAGCAGCGTAGAATGGACAGGGTGGCAAGAGACCCAGTACTTC.

This clonotype has a handful of counts. The chain joins TRBV6-1 to TRBJ2-2; tentatively, D is TRBD1 (6 bases). The germline gives CDR1 MNHNS, CDR2 SASEGT. Between the trimmed V and J ends, which lost 6 bases and 1 base, there was a span of 12 bases. The length of the CDR3 is 15 residues. The CDR3 sequence: CASRPGTKNTGELFF. For the CDR3, the DNA is TGTGCCAGCAGACCCGGGACAAAGAACACCGGGGAGCTGTTTTTT.

This clonotype appeared once. The chain combines TRBV20-1 with TRBJ1-5, with 10 bases lining up with TRBD1. The ends lost 6 bases at V and 3 bases at J; junction bases unmatched: 8. Germline V lookup: CDR1 DFQATT, CDR2 SNEGSKA (reference sequence). The CDR3 contains 15 residues. CDR3 residues: CSAKTGGVFNQPQHF. Written as DNA, the CDR3 is TGCAGTGCAAAGACAGGGGGCGTTTTCAATCAGCCCCAGCATTTT.

V gene TRBV5-1 combines with J gene TRBJ1-1; D ambiguous. This CDR3 is 14 amino acids long. The germline CDR1 and CDR2 sequences are SGHRS and YFSETQ. The V gene lost 4 bases and the J gene lost 3 bases, with 13 bases spanning the gap. The chain's CDR3 is CASSPAGSDTEAFF. The CDR3 bases are TGCGCCAGCAGCCCGGCGGGATCGGACACTGAAGCTTTCTTT.

This chain links TRBV2 with TRBJ2-7; a weak D match, TRBD1 (6 bases). Trimming cost V 11 bases and J 3 bases, with 11 bases left between them. The germline gives CDR1 SNHLY, CDR2 FYNNEI. The CDR3 covers 11 residues. The CDR3 DNA sequence: TGTGCCTATCGACAGGACTACGAGCAGTACTTC. Protein sequence: CAYRQDYEQYF. Full variable domain (remainder filled in from reference TRBV2 and TRBJ2-7): EPEVTQTPSHQVTQMGQEVILRCVPISNHLYFYWYRQILGQKVEFLVSFYNNEISEKSEIFDDQFSVERPDGSNFTLKIRSTKLEDSAMYFCAYRQDYEQYFGPGTRLTVT.

The rearrangement links TRBV20-1 to TRBJ1-2; 7 bases fit TRBD1. The V gene's germline CDR1 is DFQATT and CDR2 SNEGSKA (reference sequence). V lost 5 bases to trimming and J lost 4 bases; unmatched junction nucleotides: 13. The CDR3 has 15 residues. This CDR3 reads CSAFHPTGQPYGYTF. The DNA of the CDR3 is TGCAGTGCTTTCCACCCGACAGGGCAGCCCTATGGCTACACCTTC.

The J gene is TRBJ2-3, the V gene TRBV19, with a possible D match to TRBD2 (7 bases). V was clipped by 5 bases and J by 6 bases, with 21 bases between them. The length of the CDR3 is 16 residues. Germline lookup yields CDR1 LNHDA and CDR2 SQIVND (reference sequence). CDR3 region: CASSSSPGLGGDTQYF. CDR3 sequence (DNA): TGTGCCAGTAGTTCATCTCCCGGACTAGGGGGGGATACGCAGTATTTT. The whole variable domain, filled in from reference TRBV19 and TRBJ2-3, reads DGGITQSPKYLFRKEGQNVTLSCEQNLNHDAMYWYRQDPGQGLRLIYYSQIVNDFQKGDIAEGYSVSREKKESFPLTVTSAQKNPTAFYLCASSSSPGLGGDTQYFGPGTRLTVL.

The V gene is TRBV7-2, the J gene TRBJ1-2; D may be TRBD1 (6 bases). Germline CDR1 SGHTA, CDR2 FQGNSA. V was clipped by 9 bases and J by 8 bases, with 22 bases between them. CDR3 length: 14 residues. The CDR3 reads CARGAGGAEVGYTF. The DNA of the CDR3 is TGTGCCAGAGGAGCGGGGGGCGCTGAAGTGGGCTACACCTTC.

The V call is TRBV20-1, the J call TRBJ2-2; D may match TRBD1 or TRBD2 (5 bases each). Trimming took off 6 bases at V and 7 bases at J, with 21 bases between the two ends. CDR3 length: 15 residues. Germline V gene lookup returns CDR1 DFQATT and CDR2 SNEGSKA (reference sequence). In DNA, the CDR3 is TGCAGTGCAGATGGGGACCCAGGAGGAGGCGGGGAGCTGTTTTTT. This encodes CSADGDPGGGGELFF.

The chain uses TRBV7-9 and TRBJ1-1; no clear D. The CDR3 is made up of 12 amino acids. Trimming shortened V by 3 bases and J by 6 bases, and 8 bases separated the two germline ends. From germline, CDR1 is SEHNR and CDR2 FQNEAQ (reference sequence). The CDR3 sequence: CASSFLVAEAFF. In DNA form, the CDR3 reads TGTGCCAGCAGCTTCCTAGTCGCTGAAGCTTTCTTT.